The 30 T cell receptor beta chains listed next were all sequenced from one sample in a study of blood T cell repertoires in COVID-19. Data came from immunoSEQ multiplex PCR; TCRdb stores just in-frame clones and leaves some out. The sample gives more than 85,000 clones, 70% to 85% of which show up once; roughly 22% is in the top ten. Sequencing used peripheral blood. The receptors were gathered from a human donor in a cohort sampled during active COVID-19.

This clone was counted once. This chain connects TRBV29-1 to TRBJ1-4; no reliable D call. CDR1 and CDR2 from the germline V gene are SQVTM and ANQGSEA. Trimming cost V 1 base and J 8 bases, with 17 bases left between them. This CDR3 has 15 residues. CDR3 amino acids: CSVEATQGRREKLFF. CDR3 DNA: TGCAGCGTTGAAGCGACGCAAGGGCGGAGGGAAAAACTGTTTTTT.

This sequence joins TRBV2 and TRBJ2-6; tentative D call: TRBD1 (6 bases). CDR3 size: 18 residues. Trimming stripped 2 bases from V and 0 bases from J, with 14 bases between. From germline, CDR1 is SNHLY and CDR2 FYNNEI. As DNA, the CDR3 is TGTGCCAGCAGTGAAAGTCGACAGGTCGCCTCTGGGGCCAACGTCCTGACTTTC. It specifies CASSESRQVASGANVLTF. Full variable domain (remainder filled in from reference TRBV2 and TRBJ2-6): EPEVTQTPSHQVTQMGQEVILRCVPISNHLYFYWYRQILGQKVEFLVSFYNNEISEKSEIFDDQFSVERPDGSNFTLKIRSTKLEDSAMYFCASSESRQVASGANVLTFGAGSRLTVL.

This chain uses TRBV25-1 with TRBJ2-5, with 13 bases aligning to TRBD2. Losses at the gene ends were 7 bases for V and 5 bases for J; bases not matched to a gene: 4. Germline V gene data show CDR1 as MGHDK and CDR2 as SYGVNS. CDR3 length: 14 amino acids. The DNA of the CDR3 is TGTGCCAGCACCCGGACTAGCGGGAGTGAGACCCAGTACTTC. Its protein is CASTRTSGSETQYF.

The chain employs TRBV7-2 and TRBJ1-3; a weak D match, TRBD1 (5 bases). With 3 bases removed from V and 1 base from J, the gap between germline ends came to 13 bases. The germline V gene encodes CDR1 SGHTA and CDR2 FQGNSA. There are 16 residues in the CDR3. The CDR3 here is CASSLGGGTSGNTIYF. The CDR3 DNA follows: TGTGCCAGCAGCTTGGGGGGAGGCACTTCTGGAAACACCATATATTTT.

The chain links TRBV11-2 to TRBJ1-1; 10 nucleotides line up with TRBD1. V gave up 6 bases and J gave up 1 base; unmatched junction bases: 8. The CDR3 spans 16 residues. Germline V lookup: CDR1 SGHAT, CDR2 FQNNGV. The CDR3 sequence is CASSRQGAASNTEAFF. The CDR3 DNA is TGTGCCAGCAGTAGACAGGGGGCGGCTTCGAACACTGAAGCTTTCTTT.

The rearrangement links TRBV18 to TRBJ2-1, with 9 positions matching TRBD2. The CDR3 is 15 residues long. CDR1 is KGHSH, CDR2 LQKENI, per germline. Trimming cost V 3 bases and J 7 bases; bases outside gene matches: 7. The DNA for the CDR3 is TGTGCCAGCTCACCGATTGTAGCGGGGGATAATGAGCAGTTCTTC. Translated: CASSPIVAGDNEQFF.

This chain connects TRBV5-8 to TRBJ1-5, with 9 bases lining up with TRBD1. Germline CDR1 is SGHTS and CDR2 is YDEGEE. V dropped 3 bases and J dropped 3; count of bases not matched to a gene: 4. This CDR3 has 15 amino acids. The CDR3 DNA is TGTGCCAGCAGCTCCGGACAGGGGAACAATCAGCCCCAGCATTTT. It is translated as CASSSGQGNNQPQHF.

This clone appeared a few times. The chain links TRBV7-9 to TRBJ2-2; TRBD1 matches at 7 bases. Per germline, CDR1 SEHNR and CDR2 FQNEAQ (reference sequence). The junction had 12 bases not matched to a gene; V was cut back by 5 bases and J by 6 bases. The CDR3 contains 16 residues. CDR3 sequence reads: CASSLSPGQRSGELFF. The CDR3 DNA sequence: TGTGCCAGCAGCCTATCACCGGGACAGAGGTCCGGGGAGCTGTTTTTT.

The chain has TRBV6-2 or TRBV6-3 and TRBJ1-5, with TRBD1 as a possible D gene (6 bases). Germline V gene data show CDR1 as MNHEY and CDR2 as SVGEGT. The CDR3 runs 14 residues. The ends were cut back, 1 base at V and 6 bases at J, with 10 bases in the middle. Here the CDR3 reads CASSYLQGSQPQHF. The CDR3 DNA is TGTGCCAGCAGTTACTTACAGGGAAGTCAGCCCCAGCATTTT.

The chain joins TRBV5-4 to TRBJ1-2; no definite D call. CDR3 size: 16 residues. Trimming left V 4 bases short and J 4 bases short, with 20 bases between. Per the germline V gene, CDR1 is SGHNT and CDR2 is YYREEE (reference sequence). The CDR3 nucleotides are TGTGCCAGCAGCCATGCTGCGGAGCTTAATCCCTATGGCTACACCTTC. This encodes CASSHAAELNPYGYTF.

The chain links TRBV7-8 to TRBJ2-7; 8 nucleotides match TRBD1. The germline V gene has CDR1 SGHVS and CDR2 FQNEAQ. This CDR3 has 14 residues. V lost 5 bases, J lost 4 bases, and 7 bases stayed unmatched. As DNA, the CDR3 is TGTGCCAGCAGCGTACTCAGGGGGCCGTACGAGCAGTACTTC. It is translated as CASSVLRGPYEQYF.

The chain links TRBV28 to TRBJ1-2, with D perhaps TRBD1 (6 bases). The CDR3 is made up of 14 amino acids. Germline-derived CDR1 and CDR2 are MDHEN and SYDVKM. Trimming stripped 7 bases from V and 6 bases from J, with 18 bases between. The CDR3 region has the DNA TGTGCCAGCACCCGATTCGGGGCAGGGGATGGCTACACCTTC. Protein: CASTRFGAGDGYTF.

This chain uses TRBV28 with TRBJ1-4; D remains unclear. CDR3 length: 16 amino acids. V was pared by 6 bases and J by 0 bases, with 14 bases between. The V gene's germline CDR1 is MDHEN and CDR2 SYDVKM. The CDR3 loop is CASSLAGVPTNEKLFF. CDR3 DNA: TGTGCCAGCAGCCTAGCCGGGGTTCCAACTAATGAAAAACTGTTTTTT.

This clone was recorded only once. The chain couples TRBV27 to TRBJ1-4, with 8 bases matching TRBD1. J gave up 8 bases and V 3 bases, and 5 bases lay outside the gene matches. There are 14 residues in the CDR3. Germline V gives CDR1 MNHEY, CDR2 SMNVEV (reference sequence). Here the CDR3 reads CASSLTGVGEKLFF. CDR3 in DNA: TGTGCCAGCAGTTTGACAGGGGTTGGGGAAAAACTGTTTTTT.

This chain uses TRBV5-4 with TRBJ1-6; tentatively, D is TRBD1 (5 bases). Trimming pared 3 bases from V and 5 bases from J, leaving 9 bases between. CDR3 size: 14 residues. Germline V gives CDR1 SGHNT, CDR2 YYREEE (reference sequence). The CDR3 nucleotides read TGTGCCAGCAGCTCCGGGGGTGATAATTCACCCCTCCACTTT. It yields the protein CASSSGGDNSPLHF.

This chain connects TRBV4-3 to TRBJ2-3, with 12 bases identical to TRBD2. This CDR3 is built from 18 residues. Trimming cost V 2 bases and J 2 bases; bases outside gene matches: 8. CDR1 is LGHNA and CDR2 is YSLEER in the germline V gene. CDR3 coding DNA: TGCGCCAGCAGCCAATACCAACTAGCGGGGGGACCCACAGATACGCAGTATTTT. It translates to CASSQYQLAGGPTDTQYF.

The rearrangement uses TRBV11-2 and TRBJ2-7, with TRBD1 matching 7 bases. This CDR3 has 18 residues. The V gene's germline CDR1 is SGHAT and CDR2 FQNNGV. Trimming took 11 bases from V and 0 from J; bases not matched to a gene: 22. The CDR3 loop is CASSLVPLTGSSSYEQYF. The DNA of the CDR3 is TGTGCCTCCAGCTTAGTCCCACTGACAGGGTCCAGCTCCTACGAGCAGTACTTC.

The chain joins TRBV3-1 (or the pseudogene TRBV3-2) to TRBJ1-1; a possible D gene is TRBD1 (6 bases). The CDR3 has 15 residues. CDR1 LGHDT and CDR2 YNNKEL come from the germline V gene (reference sequence). V lost 0 bases to trimming and J lost 0 bases, with 8 bases between them. The CDR3 region is CASSQEDRLNTEAFF. For the CDR3, the DNA is TGTGCCAGCAGCCAAGAGGACAGACTGAACACTGAAGCTTTCTTT.

This rearrangement joins TRBV2 to TRBJ2-7, with 10 bases aligning to TRBD1. V trimming: 6 bases; J trimming: 6 bases; junction bases outside the gene matches: 11. The CDR3 is made up of 15 amino acids. Germline values: CDR1 SNHLY, CDR2 FYNNEI. This CDR3 is CASSRTGTGEGEQYF. The CDR3 DNA sequence: TGTGCCAGCAGCCGCACCGGGACAGGGGAGGGCGAGCAGTACTTC.

The rearrangement uses TRBV25-1 and TRBJ1-6, with D tentatively TRBD1 (5 bases). V gave up 3 bases and J gave up 4 bases, with 7 bases separating them. Germline V gives CDR1 MGHDK, CDR2 SYGVNS. This CDR3 has 14 residues. The CDR3, as DNA: TGTGCCAGCAGTGAGACAGTATATAATTCACCCCTCCACTTT. Its protein product is CASSETVYNSPLHF.

Only a few counts were recorded for this clone. The chain couples TRBV10-3 to TRBJ2-1, with 9 bases aligning to TRBD2. J gave up 5 bases and V 10 bases, and 9 bases lay outside the gene matches. This CDR3 contains 14 residues. Germline values: CDR1 ENHRY, CDR2 SYGVKD. The CDR3 loop is CATIMGLADNEQFF. CDR3 coding DNA: TGTGCCACCATTATGGGACTAGCAGACAATGAGCAGTTCTTC.

The chain carries TRBV7-9 and TRBJ1-3, with D tentatively TRBD1 (5 bases). This CDR3 contains 13 residues. V lost 8 bases and J 2 bases, leaving 10 bases between the germline ends. Germline-derived CDR1 and CDR2 are SEHNR and FQNEAQ (reference sequence). The DNA of the CDR3 is TGTGCCAGCGAAAGGGGCCCTGGAAACACCATATATTTT. Translated: CASERGPGNTIYF.

The V gene is TRBV19, the J gene TRBJ2-5; 13 nucleotides match TRBD2. From germline, CDR1 is LNHDA and CDR2 SQIVND (reference sequence). Losses at the gene ends were 5 bases for V and 5 bases for J; bases not matched to a gene: 11. CDR3 size: 17 residues. CDR3 residues: CASSPGLAGRRAETQYF. CDR3 coding DNA: TGTGCCAGTAGTCCGGGACTAGCGGGACGTCGGGCGGAGACCCAGTACTTC. The complete variable domain, with remaining parts taken from reference TRBV19 and TRBJ2-5, reads DGGITQSPKYLFRKEGQNVTLSCEQNLNHDAMYWYRQDPGQGLRLIYYSQIVNDFQKGDIAEGYSVSREKKESFPLTVTSAQKNPTAFYLCASSPGLAGRRAETQYFGPGTRLLVL.

This rearrangement joins TRBV6-5 to TRBJ2-3, with 7 bases aligning to TRBD2. In germline, CDR1 is MNHEY, CDR2 SVGAGI. The CDR3 has 16 residues. Losses at the gene ends were 3 bases for V and 3 bases for J; bases not matched to a gene: 9. CDR3 loop: CASSYSGLVLTDTQYF. CDR3 DNA sequence: TGTGCCAGCAGTTATTCCGGACTAGTCCTGACAGATACGCAGTATTTT.

This clone was observed a few times. The chain couples TRBV6-6 to TRBJ2-7; TRBD2 aligns across 7 bases. Trimming took 2 bases from V and 1 from J; bases not matched to a gene: 2. The CDR3 sequence is 14 residues long. From germline, CDR1 is MNHNY and CDR2 SVGAGI (reference sequence). CDR3 bases: TGTGCCAGCAGTTACCTAGCGGCGTCCTACGAGCAGTACTTC. Amino acid sequence: CASSYLAASYEQYF.

The chain has TRBV28 and TRBJ1-2; 9 positions match TRBD1. J was trimmed by 5 bases and V by 8 bases; bases with no gene match: 12. The CDR3 is made up of 15 amino acids. Germline CDR1 and CDR2: MDHEN and SYDVKM. The CDR3 nucleotides read TGTGCCAGCGGAGACCCAGGGACAGGGAGTTATGGCTACACCTTC. Amino acids: CASGDPGTGSYGYTF.

This clone showed up just once. This chain uses TRBV19 with TRBJ1-1; the D gene is possibly TRBD1 (6 bases). The germline V gene has CDR1 LNHDA and CDR2 SQIVND (reference sequence). Deletions cut 3 bases from V and 8 bases from J, with 16 bases between. The length of the CDR3 is 14 residues. The CDR3 coding sequence is TGTGCCAGTAGTATTGGGGGCGGCTGGGGCGAAGCTTTCTTT. This translates into CASSIGGGWGEAFF. The whole variable domain, filled in from reference TRBV19 and TRBJ1-1, reads DGGITQSPKYLFRKEGQNVTLSCEQNLNHDAMYWYRQDPGQGLRLIYYSQIVNDFQKGDIAEGYSVSREKKESFPLTVTSAQKNPTAFYLCASSIGGGWGEAFFGQGTRLTVV.

The chain carries TRBV11-2 and TRBJ1-3; 10 nucleotides match TRBD1. Germline trimming cut 5 bases from V and 0 bases from J; bases unmatched to any gene: 7. The length of the CDR3 is 17 residues. The germline gives CDR1 SGHAT, CDR2 FQNNGV. CDR3 sequence (DNA): TGTGCCAGCAGCCGACAGGGGGCAATCACCTCTGGAAACACCATATATTTT. Translated, it gives CASSRQGAITSGNTIYF.

The chain uses TRBV6-2 or TRBV6-3 and TRBJ2-3, with unresolved D. CDR3 length: 14 amino acids. Trimming left V 2 bases short and J 0 bases short, with 6 bases between. The V gene's germline CDR1 is MNHEY and CDR2 SVGEGT. The CDR3 bases are TGTGCCAGCAGTTACAGCCGAAGCACAGATACGCAGTATTTT. This encodes CASSYSRSTDTQYF.

Only a few counts were recorded for this clone. The V gene is TRBV6-1, the J gene TRBJ2-7, with TRBD1 as a possible D gene (5 bases). The CDR3 spans 13 residues. CDR1 and CDR2 from the germline V gene are MNHNS and SASEGT. Trimming stripped 0 bases from V and 9 bases from J, with 12 bases between. The DNA of the CDR3 is TGTGCCAGCAGTGAAGCGCAGGGTAGATGGCAGTACTTC. Protein: CASSEAQGRWQYF.